The clone carrying this TCR beta chain turned up a few times. Its antigen is as yet unknown. Germline CDR1 SEHNR, CDR2 FQNEAQ (reference sequence). This CDR3 is built from 15 residues. V dropped 1 base and J dropped 4 bases, with 11 bases sitting between them. The time point is: sample taken at primary tumor resection. Unsorted whole RNA samples from tumor, nontumor lung or frozen PBMC were sequenced. The donors, about 74 patients with untreated early-stage non-small cell lung cancer, provided the samples. This sample was taken from a study of spatial heterogeneity in lung cancer. Study-level findings and limits: Blood contained ubiquitous expanded tumor TCRs more at resection than at follow-up.

TCRdb re-called the 5' RACE reads with MiXCR, one entry per CDR3 protein. This sample yields tens of thousands of distinct CDR3 sequences, of which 6% to 9% are seen a single time; roughly 2.7% belongs to the top ten. V gene TRBV7-9 combines with J gene TRBJ2-1; D ambiguous. This clonotype was sampled from a female donor with early-stage non-small cell lung cancer. This material consisted of PBMCs, taken at surgery. As DNA, the CDR3 is TGTGCCAGCAGCTTAGTATTGCGTAGTTACAATGAGCAGTTCTTC. Its translation is CASSLVLRSYNEQFF.